The source of this T cell receptor beta chain is a study of T cells after posttransplantation cyclophosphamide. The table lists this clone with many counts. TCRdb keeps only in-frame clones here, not all; method: immunoSEQ multiplex PCR. Listed here are under 45,000 clones without any singletons, the top ten holding 4% to 5%. The specimen sequenced was PBMCs. The source of this sequence is a woman between 45 and 65 years old in good health and a related stem cell transplant donor.

This CDR3 reads CASSSDPAWEQYF. Written as DNA, the CDR3 is TGTGCCAGCAGCTCTGACCCAGCGTGGGAGCAGTACTTC. The chain couples TRBV11-3 to TRBJ2-7; D unclear. Trimming stripped 4 bases from V and 7 bases from J, with 14 bases between. The CDR3 totals 13 residues. The germline V gene encodes CDR1 SGHNT and CDR2 YENEEA.